Each of the 32 T cell receptor beta chains below was sequenced from the same sample in a study of blood T cells in healthy people across ages. A second PCR, run for about 6 to 11 cycles, used a sample-barcoded 5' primer plus a J-beta primer mix. TCRdb recomputed calls from the 5' RACE reads with MiXCR, one row per CDR3 protein. Of 650,000 to 900,000 distinct CDR3 sequences listed, less than 80% were seen once; the top ten hold roughly 26%. The sequenced material came from blood. The receptors originated from a man aged 30 to 39 in good health.

The CDR3 region is CASSFRARASGYNEQFF. As DNA, the CDR3 is TGTGCCAGCAGCTTTCGGGCAAGGGCTAGCGGTTACAATGAGCAGTTCTTC. This rearrangement joins TRBV7-6 to TRBJ2-1, with 7 nucleotides matching TRBD2. Germline lookup yields CDR1 SGHVS and CDR2 FNYEAQ. The J segment lost 4 bases and the V segment lost 3 bases, leaving 12 bases of the junction unmatched. This CDR3 spans 17 amino acids.

This sequence joins TRBV25-1 and TRBJ1-4; D is ambiguous. V was cut by 4 bases and J by 4 bases, with 10 bases left in between. The CDR3 sequence is 14 residues long. Germline values: CDR1 MGHDK, CDR2 SYGVNS. The DNA for the CDR3 is TGTGCCAGCAGTGTCCCAGGTTATAATGAAAAACTGTTTTTT. This sequence encodes CASSVPGYNEKLFF. Looking up the rest from reference TRBV25-1 and TRBJ1-4 gives the full variable domain: EADIYQTPRYLVIGTGKKITLECSQTMGHDKMYWYQQDPGMELHLIHYSYGVNSTEKGDLSSESTVSRIRTEHFPLTLESARPSHTSQYLCASSVPGYNEKLFFGSGTQLSVL.

This chain joins TRBV28 and TRBJ2-1; TRBD2 aligns across 9 bases. Near its end, the DNA agrees better with TRBJ2-7, so the J call may be wrong. This CDR3 is built from 16 residues. Germline V gives CDR1 MDHEN, CDR2 SYDVKM. CDR3 bases: TGTGCCAGCAGTATTAGCGGGGGTCTCTCCTACAATGAGCAGTACTTC. Translated, it gives CASSISGGLSYNEQYF.

The V gene is TRBV28, the J gene TRBJ2-1; TRBD1 or TRBD2 may be the D gene (5 bases each). This CDR3 has 16 amino acids. Germline V lookup: CDR1 MDHEN, CDR2 SYDVKM. The V and J ends lost 9 bases and 0 bases respectively, with 18 bases between them. The CDR3, as DNA: TGTGCCAGTCTACACCAAAGGGACCTCTCCTACAATGAGCAGTTCTTC. The encoded protein is CASLHQRDLSYNEQFF.

This clonotype was counted only a few times. This chain links TRBV4-3 with TRBJ2-5, with 11 bases identical to TRBD2. Looked up from germline, CDR1 is LGHNA and CDR2 is YSLEER. The junction had 10 bases not matched to a gene; V was cut back by 0 bases and J by 4 bases. CDR3 length: 18 residues. As DNA, the CDR3 is TGCGCCAGCAGCCAAGATCCCCCGCTAGCGGGGGGCGTAGAGACCCAGTACTTC. This sequence encodes CASSQDPPLAGGVETQYF.

This clonotype was recorded at least ten times. The rearrangement uses TRBV12-3 or TRBV12-4 and TRBJ2-3; D not resolved. The CDR3 covers 12 residues. Trimming took off 3 bases at V and 5 bases at J, with 6 bases between the two ends. CDR3 protein: CASSLAKDTQYF. CDR3 sequence (DNA): TGTGCCAGCAGTTTGGCGAAAGATACGCAGTATTTT.

The chain uses TRBV3-1 and TRBJ2-7, with D uncertain. Looked up from germline, CDR1 is LGHDT and CDR2 is YNNKEL (reference sequence). This CDR3 comprises 15 residues. V was clipped by 2 bases and J by 0 bases, with 11 bases between them. The CDR3 sequence: CASSQWSSDSYEQYF. The CDR3 bases are TGTGCCAGCAGCCAATGGTCGTCGGACTCCTACGAGCAGTACTTC.

This chain joins TRBV6-5 and TRBJ1-1; TRBD1 aligns across 7 bases. Germline trimming cut 10 bases from V and 5 bases from J; bases unmatched to any gene: 7. CDR3 length: 12 amino acids. Per the germline V gene, CDR1 is MNHEY and CDR2 is SVGAGI. CDR3 nucleotides: TGTGCCACTCAGGGGGAGAGGACTGAAGCTTTCTTT. Its protein product is CATQGERTEAFF.

This clonotype has ten or more counts. V and J are TRBV7-3 and TRBJ2-1; no reliable D call. This CDR3 has 15 residues. Germline lookup yields CDR1 SGHTA and CDR2 FQGTGA. With 3 bases removed from V and 1 base from J, the gap between germline ends came to 10 bases. The CDR3, as DNA: TGTGCCAGCAGCTTCCCAACTAATTCCTACAATGAGCAGTTCTTC. It translates to CASSFPTNSYNEQFF.

V is TRBV6-5 and J is TRBJ2-4; a possible D gene is TRBD1 (6 bases). The assigned J gene may be wrong: the sequence end matches TRBJ2-7 better. The CDR3 totals 15 residues. The germline CDR1 and CDR2 sequences are MNHEY and SVGAGI. The CDR3 spells CASSYLGHGVYEQYF. The CDR3 DNA reads as TGTGCCAGCAGTTACCTGGGACACGGCGTCTACGAGCAGTACTTC.

V is TRBV15 and J is TRBJ2-1; 9 nucleotides align to TRBD1. J gave up 9 bases and V 4 bases, and 7 bases lay outside the gene matches. This CDR3 comprises 14 residues. The germline V gene encodes CDR1 LNHNV and CDR2 YYDKDF (reference sequence). In DNA form, the CDR3 reads TGTGCCACCAGCAACATACAGGGGGCGGGTGAGCAGTTCTTC. This codes for CATSNIQGAGEQFF.

The chain couples TRBV5-1 to TRBJ2-1, with 8 nucleotides matching TRBD1. The J segment lost 7 bases and the V segment lost 4 bases, leaving 10 bases of the junction unmatched. The CDR3 is 15 residues long. The germline CDR1 and CDR2 sequences are SGHRS and YFSETQ. The CDR3 here is CASSIPGTGRNEQFF. In DNA form, the CDR3 reads TGCGCCAGCAGCATACCCGGGACAGGAAGGAATGAGCAGTTCTTC.

In its sample, this clonotype was seen many times. V usage is TRBV7-2 and J usage is TRBJ2-1, with 9 bases matching TRBD2. J was trimmed by 9 bases and V by 3 bases; bases with no gene match: 0. Germline assignment: CDR1 SGHTA and CDR2 FQGNSA. The CDR3 runs 12 residues. For the CDR3, the DNA is TGTGCCAGCAGCTTTAGCGGGGGTGAGCAGTTCTTC. Protein sequence: CASSFSGGEQFF.

In the case of this clonotype: Being one base from a much bigger clone, this may be a read error. This sequence joins TRBV7-3 and TRBJ2-4; no clear D. Near its end, the DNA agrees better with TRBJ2-7, so the J call may be wrong. This CDR3 spans 14 amino acids. Looked up from germline, CDR1 is SGHTA and CDR2 is FQGTGA. The CDR3 reads CASSSQRIDGEQYF. For the CDR3, the DNA is TGTGCCAGCAGCTCGCAGAGGATAGACGGCGAGCAGTACTTC.

The rearrangement links TRBV4-3 to TRBJ2-3, with 8 bases identical to TRBD2. Per germline, CDR1 LGHNA and CDR2 YSLEER. The CDR3 length is 14 residues. The V and J ends lost 1 base and 5 bases, in that order; junction bases with no gene match: 2. DNA of the CDR3: TGCGCCAGCAGCCAAGGAGGGACTAGAGATACGCAGTATTTT. Amino acid sequence: CASSQGGTRDTQYF.

The CDR3 loop is CASSPTGTGVRGRTQYF. CDR3 coding DNA: TGTGCCAGCAGCCCCACCGGGACAGGGGTCAGAGGGCGCACGCAGTATTTT. This chain connects TRBV7-3 to TRBJ2-3; 10 bases are a match to TRBD1. The V segment lost 5 bases and the J segment 9 bases; nucleotides outside the gene matches: 17. The CDR3 totals 17 residues. Germline lookup yields CDR1 SGHTA and CDR2 FQGTGA.

The chain employs TRBV9 and TRBJ1-2; D unresolved. V dropped 0 bases and J dropped 9 bases, with 18 bases sitting between them. There are 15 residues in the CDR3. CDR1 SGDLS and CDR2 YYNGEE come from the germline V gene. CDR3 region: CASSVAPRSGWSYTF. CDR3 nucleotides: TGTGCCAGCAGCGTAGCCCCAAGATCCGGTTGGAGCTACACCTTC.

In regard to this clonotype: A read error may produce the germline difference seen at one junction end. This rearrangement joins TRBV5-1 to TRBJ1-1; 7 bases line up with TRBD1. This CDR3 region has 14 residues. Germline assignment: CDR1 SGHRS and CDR2 YFSETQ. CDR3 protein: CASSSRQGNTEAFF. The CDR3 DNA sequence: TGTGCCAGCAGCTCAAGACAGGGGAACACTGAAGCTTTCTTT.

In its sample, this clonotype was seen a few times. This rearrangement joins TRBV27 to TRBJ1-2, with D unresolved. Germline V CDR1 and CDR2: MNHEY, SMNVEV (reference sequence). V was shortened by 1 base and J by 8 bases, with 14 bases between the two germline ends. The CDR3 contains 14 residues. CDR3 DNA: TGTGCCAGCAGTTTATTACGGGGAACGCGGGGCTACACCTTC. This gives the protein CASSLLRGTRGYTF.

The chain recombines TRBV20-1 with TRBJ2-7; a possible D gene is TRBD1 (6 bases). This CDR3 is built from 16 residues. V gave up 0 bases and J gave up 2 bases, with 17 bases separating them. The germline gives CDR1 DFQATT, CDR2 SNEGSKA (reference sequence). The CDR3 DNA reads TGCAGTGCTAGAGATAATAGGCAGGGGAGACCCTACGAGCAGTACTTC. Translation: CSARDNRQGRPYEQYF.

Remarks on this clonotype: A much larger clone lies one base from this, so it may be a read error. V usage is TRBV29-1 and J usage is TRBJ2-7; weak D call: TRBD2 (5 bases). CDR1 is SQVTM, CDR2 ANQGSEA, per germline. Trimming cost V 6 bases and J 3 bases, with 12 bases left between them. The CDR3 covers 12 residues. The DNA of the CDR3 is TGCAGCGTGAGTAAGAGGGACTACGAGCAGTACTTC. Residues: CSVSKRDYEQYF.

This sequence joins TRBV27 and TRBJ2-4; D ambiguous. There are 15 residues in the CDR3. V was cut by 6 bases and J by 1 base, with 13 bases left in between. CDR1 and CDR2 (germline): MNHEY, SMNVEV (reference sequence). The CDR3 nucleotides read TGTGCCAGCAGCCCTATTGGTGGGGCCAAAAACATTCAGTACTTC. This codes for CASSPIGGAKNIQYF.

J is TRBJ2-1 and V is TRBV9; tentatively, D is TRBD1 or TRBD2 (6 bases each). Germline CDR1 is SGDLS and CDR2 is YYNGEE. V lost 3 bases, J lost 0 bases, and 13 bases lay in between. The CDR3 spans 16 residues. This CDR3 is CASSGVKGGSYNEQFF. In DNA form, the CDR3 reads TGTGCCAGCAGCGGCGTGAAGGGGGGCTCCTACAATGAGCAGTTCTTC.

This clonotype was counted a single time. The chain links TRBV7-9 to TRBJ2-5; the D call may be TRBD1 or TRBD2 (5 bases each). Germline lookup yields CDR1 SEHNR and CDR2 FQNEAQ (reference sequence). Between the trimmed V and J ends, which lost 4 bases and 1 base, there was a span of 10 bases. The CDR3 loop spans 14 amino acids. This CDR3 is CASSWGPSQETQYF. The CDR3 DNA is TGTGCCAGCAGCTGGGGACCCTCCCAAGAGACCCAGTACTTC.

The chain links TRBV7-8 to TRBJ1-1; no clear D gene. V shed 2 bases and J shed 0 bases, with 13 bases lying between them. This CDR3 is built from 16 residues. Germline assignment: CDR1 SGHVS and CDR2 FQNEAQ. CDR3 coding DNA: TGTGCCAGCAGCTTAATAGTCGCTACCATGAACACTGAAGCTTTCTTT. It yields the protein CASSLIVATMNTEAFF.

V is TRBV3-1 and J is TRBJ1-2; no clear D gene. The germline CDR1 and CDR2 sequences are LGHDT and YNNKEL (reference sequence). The CDR3 is made up of 13 amino acids. Trimming left V 0 bases short and J 8 bases short, with 10 bases between. CDR3 residues: CASSQEVSGGYTF. The CDR3 coding sequence is TGTGCCAGCAGCCAAGAGGTATCCGGAGGCTACACCTTC.

The chain couples TRBV7-9 to TRBJ2-7; D unclear. The J call is uncertain, as TRBJ2-5 better fits the DNA end. The CDR3 runs to 12 residues. Germline V gene data show CDR1 as SEHNR and CDR2 as FQNEAQ (reference sequence). The CDR3 reads CASTETIGTQYF. CDR3 coding DNA: TGTGCCAGCACCGAAACCATTGGGACCCAGTACTTC.

The V and J genes are TRBV3-1 and TRBJ2-7; no clear D gene. Germline values: CDR1 LGHDT, CDR2 YNNKEL (reference sequence). The CDR3 has 13 amino acids. The V gene lost 1 base and the J gene lost 4 bases, with 8 bases spanning the gap. CDR3 DNA: TGTGCCAGCAGCCAAGTTGATAGATACGAGCAGTACTTC. Translated: CASSQVDRYEQYF.

V is TRBV4-2 and J is TRBJ2-3; D gene uncertain. This CDR3 comprises 14 residues. V dropped 4 bases and J dropped 1 base, with 9 bases sitting between them. Germline V CDR1 and CDR2: LGHNA, YNFKEQ. DNA of the CDR3: TGTGCCAGCAGCCGGACCGAGCGCACAGATACGCAGTATTTT. It is translated as CASSRTERTDTQYF.

The V call is TRBV29-1, the J call TRBJ2-7; D uncertain. The CDR3 consists of 12 residues. Germline-derived CDR1 and CDR2 are SQVTM and ANQGSEA. V lost 1 base and J lost 1, with 5 bases in between. This CDR3 is CSVEGQSYEQYF. For the CDR3, the DNA is TGCAGCGTTGAAGGGCAGTCCTACGAGCAGTACTTC.

V usage is TRBV4-2 and J usage is TRBJ2-3; a possible D gene is TRBD2 (6 bases). CDR3 size: 17 residues. The V gene lost 2 bases and the J gene lost 6 bases, with 21 bases spanning the gap. Per the germline V gene, CDR1 is LGHNA and CDR2 is YNFKEQ. The CDR3 reads CASSQSFAGPGSDTQYF. Here the CDR3 DNA reads TGTGCCAGCAGCCAAAGTTTCGCGGGGCCCGGGTCGGATACGCAGTATTTT.

This clonotype was observed a few times. V and J are TRBV6-5 and TRBJ1-2; D remains unclear. The V gene's germline CDR1 is MNHEY and CDR2 SVGAGI. This CDR3 is built from 12 residues. The germline V and J ends were trimmed by 2 bases and 10 bases, with 11 bases remaining between them. CDR3 loop: CASSYNWLDYTF. The CDR3 DNA follows: TGTGCCAGCAGTTACAACTGGCTAGACTACACCTTC.